A selection of T cell receptor beta chains follows, all from one sample in a study of blood T cell repertoires in COVID-19. Data came from immunoSEQ multiplex PCR; TCRdb stores just in-frame clones and leaves some out. Of 200,000 to 250,000 clones in the sample, around 87% were seen once. Sequencing input: PBMCs or T cells enriched from blood (not recorded which). These TCRs come from a woman aged 25 to 39 with acute COVID-19. CDR3s include the opening cysteine and the closing phenylalanine or tryptophan. D genes are given only for firm matches. Clone size, where shown, is once, few, many, or a class for clones that have expanded.

15 | TRBD2 | few | TRBJ2-1 | TRBV5-1 | TGCGCCAGCAGCTCGGGGGGAAAGTCCTACAATGAGCAGTTCTTC | CASSSGGKSYNEQFF
16 | NA | NA | TRBJ2-3 | TRBV23-1 | TGCGCCAGCAGTCAAAGGGGGGGAAGGGTCCCAGATACGCAGTATTTT | CASSQRGGRVPDTQYF
14 | NA | NA | TRBJ1-5 | TRBV2 | TGTGCCAGCAGTGACGGGTCCTGGAATCAGCCCCAGCATTTT | CASSDGSWNQPQHF
12 | TRBD2 | NA | TRBJ2-3 | TRBV28 | TGTGCCAGCAGTTTTCCGGGGGGTACGCAGTATTTT | CASSFPGGTQYF
14 | NA | few | TRBJ1-5 | TRBV27 | TGTGCCAGCAGTTTATCAGGAGGAAATCAGCCCCAGCATTTT | CASSLSGGNQPQHF
18 | TRBD2 | NA | TRBJ2-2 | TRBV2 | TGTGCCAGCAGTGAAGAGGGACTAGCGGGTGCGAACACCGGGGAGCTGTTTTTT | CASSEEGLAGANTGELFF
14 | NA | NA | TRBJ1-2 | TRBV7-9 | TGTGCCAGCAGCTTGGGAGAACAAGGCTATGGCTACACCTTC | CASSLGEQGYGYTF
13 | NA | NA | TRBJ2-3 | TRBV27 | TGTGCCAGCAGACCACAGGGAACAGATACGCAGTATTTT | CASRPQGTDTQYF
13 | NA | NA | TRBJ1-4 | TRBV2 | TGTGCCAGCAGTGAAGTGGGGGGGGAAAAACTGTTTTTT | CASSEVGGEKLFF
15 | TRBD1 | NA | TRBJ1-2 | TRBV6-1 | TGTGCCAGCAGTGACCGACAGGGGGACCTATCTGGCTACACCTTC | CASSDRQGDLSGYTF
15 | TRBD1 | NA | TRBJ2-3 | TRBV5-6 | TGTGCCAGCAGCTTGTTGAGGGGGCCGACAGATACGCAGTATTTT | CASSLLRGPTDTQYF
14 | NA | once | TRBJ2-4 | TRBV29-1 | TGCAGCGTTTGGTCTAGCTATACCAAAAACATTCAGTACTTC | CSVWSSYTKNIQYF
14 | TRBD1 | NA | TRBJ2-7 | TRBV19 | TGTGCCAGTAGTATAACAGGGGGGACGAGGGAGCAGTACTTC | CASSITGGTREQYF
11 | NA | NA | TRBJ1-1 | TRBV29-1 | TGCAGCGTTGAACGGAGGTCGGGAGCTTTCTTT | CSVERRSGAFF
14 | NA | once | TRBJ2-7 | TRBV30 | TGTGCCTGGAGTGTACCACGGTCTTACTTGGAGCAGTACTTC | CAWSVPRSYLEQYF
13 | TRBD1 | NA | TRBJ2-1 | TRBV11-2 | TGTGCCAGCAGAACACAGGGGGCCCATGAGCAGTTCTTC | CASRTQGAHEQFF
15 | TRBD1 | NA | TRBJ2-5 | TRBV9 | TGTGCCAGCAGCGTAGAGAACAGGGGAGCAGAGACCCAGTACTTC | CASSVENRGAETQYF
14 | NA | few | TRBJ1-3 | TRBV6-2/TRBV6-3 | TGTGCCAGCAGTACGACAGTTGGAGGAAACACCATATATTTT | CASSTTVGGNTIYF
15 | TRBD2 | NA | TRBJ2-7 | TRBV6-5 | TGTGCCAGCAGTTCCGGGACGGGGGGAGCTTACGAGCAGTACTTC | CASSSGTGGAYEQYF
13 | TRBD1 | NA | TRBJ2-7 | TRBV20-1 | TGCAGTGCTAGTCCGGGACAGACTTACGAGCAGTACTTC | CSASPGQTYEQYF
13 | NA | NA | TRBJ1-1 | TRBV15 | TGTGCAACGGGAGGCCTAATGAACACTGAAGCTTTCTTT | CATGGLMNTEAFF
15 | NA | NA | TRBJ2-7 | TRBV7-2 | TGTGCCAGCAGCCCATTGGGAGGCACTTCCTACGAGCAGTACTTC | CASSPLGGTSYEQYF
11 | NA | once | TRBJ2-7 | TRBV10-2 | TGCGCCAGCAGTGGAGCCGACGAGCAGTACTTC | CASSGADEQYF
12 | NA | NA | TRBJ2-6 | TRBV15 | TGTGCCAACTTCTCTGGGGCCAACGTCCTGACTTTC | CANFSGANVLTF
16 | TRBD1 | once | TRBJ1-3 | TRBV11-2 | TGTGCCAGCAGCTCAGGGGGACAGGGCTCCGCAAACACCATATATTTT | CASSSGGQGSANTIYF
15 | NA | NA | TRBJ2-7 | TRBV9 | TGTGCCAGCAGCTCCCCGGGGGTTGCTTCCTACGAGCAGTACTTC | CASSSPGVASYEQYF
12 | NA | NA | TRBJ2-7 | TRBV2 | TGTGCCGGCGGCAGGGAAACCTACGAGCAGTACTTC | CAGGRETYEQYF
16 | NA | NA | TRBJ1-5 | TRBV30 | TGTGCCTGGAGTATAAGAGGCGCGCCTAGCAATCAGCCCCAGCATTTT | CAWSIRGAPSNQPQHF
14 | NA | NA | TRBJ2-7 | TRBV28 | TGTGCCAGCAGTTCACACAGTCGACCCTACGAGCAGTACTTC | CASSSHSRPYEQYF
17 | NA | NA | TRBJ1-6 | TRBV6-1 | TGTGCCAGCAGTGAAGACTTCGACAGCTTCTATAATTCACCCCTCCACTTT | CASSEDFDSFYNSPLHF
14 | NA | NA | TRBJ1-4 | TRBV6-5 | TGTGCCAGCACCGACACCAGGTATAATGAAAAACTGTTTTTT | CASTDTRYNEKLFF
13 | NA | NA | TRBJ2-7 | TRBV19 | TGTGCCAGTAGTATGCGGGTGGGCTACGAGCAGTACTTC | CASSMRVGYEQYF
14 | NA | NA | TRBJ1-4 | TRBV5-1 | TGCGCCAGCAGCTGGGGCCAACCGGGTGAAAAACTGTTTTTT | CASSWGQPGEKLFF
11 | NA | NA | TRBJ1-6 | TRBV21-1 | TGTGCCAGCAGTCCTAGACCCCGGCTCCACTTT | CASSPRPRLHF
16 | NA | NA | TRBJ2-2 | TRBV6-5 | TGTGCCAGCAGTTACTTCAGGGGCCCGAACACCGGGGAGCTGTTTTTT | CASSYFRGPNTGELFF
13 | NA | NA | TRBJ1-2 | TRBV19 | TGTGCCAGTAGTCAGGACAAGGGATATGGCTACACCTTC | CASSQDKGYGYTF
14 | NA | NA | TRBJ2-3 | TRBV5-4 | TGTGCCAGCAGCTTGATTAGCGGCACAGATACGCAGTATTTT | CASSLISGTDTQYF
16 | NA | NA | TRBJ1-5 | TRBV24-1 | TGTGCACTGACCTTTCAGGGGCGATATAGCAATCAGCCCCAGCATTTT | CALTFQGRYSNQPQHF
18 | NA | NA | TRBJ2-1 | TRBV27 | TGTGCCAGCAGTCCCAGGTTTAGTAGCGTAAGCTCCTACAATGAGCAGTTCTTC | CASSPRFSSVSSYNEQFF
14 | NA | NA | TRBJ1-2 | TRBV7-9 | TGTGCCAGCAGCCCAGCGCTGGGGGGCTATGGCTACACCTTC | CASSPALGGYGYTF
16 | TRBD1 | NA | TRBJ1-2 | TRBV27 | TGTGCCAGCAGTCCTAGCCAGGGGGACAGGGGGGGTGGCTACACCTTC | CASSPSQGDRGGGYTF
16 | NA | NA | TRBJ2-6 | TRBV9 | TGTGCCAGCAGCACGCGACAGGACTCTGGGGCCAACGTCCTGACTTTC | CASSTRQDSGANVLTF
11 | NA | NA | TRBJ1-1 | TRBV30 | TGTGCCTGGATCCGGAGGACTGAAGCTTTCTTT | CAWIRRTEAFF